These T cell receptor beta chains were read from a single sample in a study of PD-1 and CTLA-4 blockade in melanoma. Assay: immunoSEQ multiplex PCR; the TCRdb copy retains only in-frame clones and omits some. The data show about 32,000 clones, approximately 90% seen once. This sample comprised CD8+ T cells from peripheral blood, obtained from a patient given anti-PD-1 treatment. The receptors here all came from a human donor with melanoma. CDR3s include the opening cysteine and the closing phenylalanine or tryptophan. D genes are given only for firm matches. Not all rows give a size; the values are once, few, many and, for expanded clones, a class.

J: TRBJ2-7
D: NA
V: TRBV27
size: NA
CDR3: CASSPSFGGHEQYF
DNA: TGTGCCAGCAGTCCCTCCTTCGGGGGTCACGAGCAGTACTTC

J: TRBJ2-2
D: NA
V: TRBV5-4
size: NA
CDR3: CASSTENTGELFF
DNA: TGTGCCAGCAGCACCGAGAACACCGGGGAGCTGTTTTTT

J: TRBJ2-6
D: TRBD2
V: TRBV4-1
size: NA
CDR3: CASSPILNREGGSGANVLTF
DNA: TGCGCCAGCAGCCCAATACTTAACCGGGAGGGAGGCTCTGGGGCCAACGTCCTGACTTTC

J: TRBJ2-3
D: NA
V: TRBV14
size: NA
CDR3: CASSQGPLALADTQYF
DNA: TGTGCCAGCAGCCAAGGGCCCCTAGCATTGGCAGATACGCAGTATTTT

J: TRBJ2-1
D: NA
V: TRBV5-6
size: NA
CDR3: CASSTGLEQFF
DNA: TGTGCCAGCAGCACGGGACTTGAGCAGTTCTTC

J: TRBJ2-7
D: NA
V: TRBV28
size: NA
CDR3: CASSFEGSLYEQYF
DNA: TGTGCCAGCAGTTTCGAGGGGTCGCTCTACGAGCAGTACTTC

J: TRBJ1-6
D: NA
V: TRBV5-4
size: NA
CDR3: CASSLGGNSPLHF
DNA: TGTGCCAGCAGCTTGGGGGGCAATTCACCCCTCCACTTT

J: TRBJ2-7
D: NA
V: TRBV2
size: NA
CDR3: CASSDAYEQYF
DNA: TGTGCCAGCAGTGATGCCTACGAGCAGTACTTC

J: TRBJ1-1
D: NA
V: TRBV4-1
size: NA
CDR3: CASSQETGWNTEAFF
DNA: TGCGCCAGCAGCCAAGAGACAGGATGGAACACTGAAGCTTTCTTT

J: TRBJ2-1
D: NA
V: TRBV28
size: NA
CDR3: CASSWLGNEQFF
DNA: TGTGCCAGCAGTTGGTTAGGGAATGAGCAGTTCTTC

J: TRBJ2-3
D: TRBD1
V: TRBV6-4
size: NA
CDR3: CASSDGTASTDTQYF
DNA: TGTGCCAGCAGTGACGGGACAGCATCAACAGATACGCAGTATTTT

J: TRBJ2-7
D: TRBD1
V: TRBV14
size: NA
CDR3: CASSQGQGTYEQYF
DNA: TGTGCCAGCAGCCAAGGACAGGGTACCTACGAGCAGTACTTC

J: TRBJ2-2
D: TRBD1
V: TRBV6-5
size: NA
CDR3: CASSYSAGGRSGELFF
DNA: TGTGCCAGCAGTTACTCCGCAGGGGGCCGTTCCGGGGAGCTGTTTTTT

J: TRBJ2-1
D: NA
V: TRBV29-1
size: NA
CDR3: CSVDQGAYNEQFF
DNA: TGCAGCGTTGACCAGGGTGCCTACAATGAGCAGTTCTTC

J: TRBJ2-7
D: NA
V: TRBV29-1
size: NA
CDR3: CSVAERVYEQYF
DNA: TGCAGCGTTGCTGAACGAGTCTACGAGCAGTACTTC

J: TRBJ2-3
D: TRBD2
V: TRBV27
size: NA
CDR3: CASSSKRTSSTDTQYF
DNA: TGTGCCAGCAGTTCCAAGCGGACTAGCTCCACAGATACGCAGTATTTT

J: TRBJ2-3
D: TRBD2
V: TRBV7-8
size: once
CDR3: CAASERGAGTDTQYF
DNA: TGTGCTGCGAGCGAGCGGGGAGCCGGCACAGATACGCAGTATTTT

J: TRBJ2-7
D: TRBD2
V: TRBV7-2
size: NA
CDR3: CASIQLAGGPAEQYF
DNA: TGTGCCAGCATCCAACTGGCGGGGGGGCCCGCCGAGCAGTACTTC